This TCR beta chain appears in the sequencing data of a study of T-cell memory formation after mild COVID-19. This clonotype was seen a handful of times. What it recognizes is unknown. TCRdb re-analysed the 5' RACE reads in MiXCR, keeping a single row per CDR3 protein. The sample lists 170,000 or so distinct CDR3 sequences, over 20% occurring once. The CDR3 length is 13 residues. Trimming removed 0 bases at V and 13 bases at J, with 15 bases between. From germline, CDR1 is KGHSH and CDR2 LQKENI. Findings and caveats of the study: Some SARS-CoV-2-responding clones were already detected in memory before infection.

The rearrangement links TRBV18 to TRBJ2-5, with a possible D match to TRBD1 (6 bases). The source of this sequence is an adult woman who had mild COVID-19 (a few samples of this study predate the infection). Cell type and time point are not known. Sample: PBMCs or a T cell subset sorted from them (not recorded which). The CDR3 here is CASSPPEDSPLYF. CDR3 coding DNA: TGTGCCAGCTCACCACCAGAGGACAGTCCTCTGTACTTC.